Presented here are 15 T cell receptor beta chains from one specimen sequenced in a study of identifying expanded T cells in peripheral blood. TCRdb keeps only in-frame clones here, not all; method: immunoSEQ multiplex PCR. The sample contains 100,000 to 150,000 clones, 84% of which appear only once. The material sequenced was blood. These receptors came from a person between 18 and 69 years old in good health.

The chain combines TRBV7-3 with TRBJ2-1; TRBD1 is a possible D gene (6 bases). Between the trimmed V and J ends, which lost 4 bases and 0 bases, there was a span of 10 bases. The length of the CDR3 is 15 residues. The germline V gene encodes CDR1 SGHTA and CDR2 FQGTGA. The CDR3, as DNA: TGTGCCAGCAGCTCCACAGGGAGCTCCTACAATGAGCAGTTCTTC. It translates to CASSSTGSSYNEQFF.

This clone was seen only a few times. The rearrangement joins TRBV7-2 to TRBJ1-6; 7 nucleotides line up with TRBD1. The CDR3 length is 15 residues. Germline CDR1 is SGHTA and CDR2 is FQGNSA. V shed 4 bases, J shed 13 bases, and the junction held 13 bases outside the gene matches. The CDR3 region is CASSSGVGTANPLHF. The CDR3, as DNA: TGTGCCAGCAGCTCCGGGGTGGGGACAGCCAATCCCCTCCACTTT.

The rearrangement uses TRBV6-5 and TRBJ2-7, with D hard to call. Germline lookup yields CDR1 MNHEY and CDR2 SVGAGI. CDR3 size: 11 residues. Trimming removed 9 bases at V and 4 bases at J, with 10 bases between. DNA for the CDR3: TGTGCCAGTGGGCCTGGATACGAGCAGTACTTC. Protein sequence: CASGPGYEQYF.

The V and J genes are TRBV7-9 and TRBJ2-7, with D perhaps matching TRBD2 (6 bases). Germline CDR1 is SEHNR and CDR2 is FQNEAQ (reference sequence). The CDR3 extends over 15 amino acids. V shed 5 bases and J shed 2 bases, with 16 bases lying between them. CDR3 nucleotides: TGTGCCAGCAGCCCCAGTCCCCCGGGGGCCTACGAGCAGTACTTC. Protein product: CASSPSPPGAYEQYF.

The chain couples TRBV2 to TRBJ2-3; D not certain. The V gene lost 4 bases and the J gene lost 0 bases, with 11 bases spanning the gap. Per germline, CDR1 SNHLY and CDR2 FYNNEI. The CDR3 runs 15 residues. The chain's CDR3 is CASSGQYLSTDTQYF. The CDR3 region has the DNA TGTGCCAGCAGTGGGCAGTACCTTAGCACAGATACGCAGTATTTT.

The chain joins TRBV11-2 to TRBJ1-2; no definite D call. This CDR3 contains 13 residues. V was pared by 3 bases and J by 0 bases, with 5 bases between. Germline CDR1 is SGHAT and CDR2 is FQNNGV. CDR3 residues: CASSLEANYGYTF. DNA of the CDR3: TGTGCCAGCAGCTTGGAAGCTAACTATGGCTACACCTTC.

The chain joins TRBV30 to TRBJ2-7; unclear D gene. The V end was cut by 2 bases, the J end by 1 base, with 9 bases between. The germline CDR1 and CDR2 sequences are GTSNPN and SVGIG (reference sequence). CDR3 length: 13 residues. The CDR3 region is CAWSRQVSYEQYF. CDR3 nucleotides: TGTGCCTGGAGTCGGCAGGTATCCTACGAGCAGTACTTC. The whole variable domain, remainder taken from reference TRBV30 and TRBJ2-7, is SQTIHQWPATLVQPVGSPLSLECTVEGTSNPNLYWYRQAAGRGLQLLFYSVGIGQISSEVPQNLSASRPQDRQFILSSKKLLLSDSGFYLCAWSRQVSYEQYFGPGTRLTVT.

The rearrangement joins TRBV6-5 to TRBJ2-4; a weak D match, TRBD2 (5 bases). CDR3 size: 15 residues. The V end lost 0 bases, the J end lost 7 bases, and 13 bases lay between the germline ends. Germline V gene data show CDR1 as MNHEY and CDR2 as SVGAGI. CDR3 amino acids: CASSYSRGFGNIQYF. CDR3 sequence (DNA): TGTGCCAGCAGTTACTCCCGGGGTTTCGGGAACATTCAGTACTTC.

This clone turned up a few times. The chain joins TRBV7-9 to TRBJ2-3; tentative D call: TRBD1 (5 bases). From germline, CDR1 is SEHNR and CDR2 FQNEAQ (reference sequence). CDR3 size: 13 residues. Trimming cost V 6 bases and J 0 bases, with 7 bases left between them. The CDR3 nucleotides are TGTGCCAGCAGGACAGCTAGCACAGATACGCAGTATTTT. It encodes CASRTASTDTQYF.

The chain has TRBV25-1 and TRBJ1-1, with D uncertain. The length of the CDR3 is 15 residues. CDR1 MGHDK and CDR2 SYGVNS come from the germline V gene. The V and J ends lost 5 bases and 1 base respectively, with 14 bases between them. The CDR3 coding sequence is TGTGCCAGCAGTTCCCGAGGAACTTGGAACACTGAAGCTTTCTTT. Translating it yields CASSSRGTWNTEAFF.

This clone turned up a few times. The V and J genes are TRBV5-6 and TRBJ1-2, with 8 bases matching TRBD1. Germline values: CDR1 SGHDT, CDR2 YYEEEE. The CDR3 has 14 amino acids. The V segment lost 4 bases and the J segment 7 bases; nucleotides outside the gene matches: 9. As DNA, the CDR3 is TGTGCCAGCAGCATACCTCCAGGGGGCCGTGGCTACACCTTC. This codes for CASSIPPGGRGYTF.

The chain has TRBV2 and TRBJ2-7; no clear D. The ends were cut back, 2 bases at V and 5 bases at J, with 10 bases in the middle. The CDR3 is 13 amino acids. CDR1 and CDR2 (germline): SNHLY, FYNNEI. DNA for the CDR3: TGTGCCAGCAGTGAAAGACAAGAAGACGAGCAGTACTTC. Translating gives CASSERQEDEQYF.

The chain couples TRBV27 to TRBJ1-1, with D uncertain. CDR3 length equals 15 residues. From germline, CDR1 is MNHEY and CDR2 SMNVEV (reference sequence). The germline V and J ends were trimmed by 4 bases and 0 bases, with 12 bases remaining between them. The CDR3 sequence: CASSSRTVMNTEAFF. CDR3 nucleotide sequence: TGTGCCAGCAGTTCCCGGACGGTGATGAACACTGAAGCTTTCTTT.

This chain's CDR3 is CASSPRLAATDTQYF. Written as DNA, the CDR3 is TGTGCCAGCAGTCCCCGACTAGCAGCCACAGATACGCAGTATTTT. The chain links TRBV27 to TRBJ2-3, with 7 bases lining up with TRBD2. Germline V CDR1 and CDR2: MNHEY, SMNVEV (reference sequence). V shed 5 bases and J 2 bases; nucleotides not matched to a gene: 7. CDR3 size: 15 residues.

The J gene is TRBJ1-2, the V gene TRBV2; D gene uncertain. CDR3 size: 15 residues. Germline assignment: CDR1 SNHLY and CDR2 FYNNEI. The V end was cut by 0 bases, the J end by 8 bases, with 16 bases between. CDR3 protein: CASSEAGPGVGGYTF. DNA of the CDR3: TGTGCCAGCAGTGAAGCCGGTCCCGGGGTCGGGGGCTACACCTTC.